This TCR beta chain was recovered during a study of shared clonotypes between healthy human individuals. In the study overall: A donor's plate count was three for CD4 naive and three for CD4 memory; CD8 naive had two and CD8 memory one.

Regarding the study as a whole: A small donor pool kept down the genetic and exposure-history diversity that was represented.

Trimming removed 4 bases from V and 4 bases from J, with 15 bases in between. There are 15 residues in the CDR3. Germline-derived CDR1 and CDR2 are LGHNA and YSLEER. In the authors' workflow: Filtering differed for immunoSEQ, which gave only junction sequences without quality scores. Profiled with immunoSEQ multiplex PCR; TCRdb holds only in-frame clones, not every one. V, J and clone size were drawn from that table, and D and trimming were deduced from the DNA. The sample includes under 350,000 clones, roughly 84% of them seen just once. In the case of this clone: What it binds is unknown.

Sequenced input: memory CD8+ T cells sorted from blood. Subset described: CD45RO+ cells pooled with CCR7-negative TemRA cells. The TCR was taken from a man in his late teens or twenties in good health. V is TRBV4-3 and J is TRBJ2-3; D uncertain. The CDR3 spells CASSPGRSPADTQYF. The CDR3 DNA is TGCGCCAGCAGCCCCGGTCGCAGTCCGGCAGATACGCAGTATTTT.